This T cell receptor beta chain is drawn from a study of OX40 agonist ivuxolimab in advanced cancers. Study summary: Patients received the agonistic anti-OX40 (CD134) antibody ivuxolimab. The dose of intravenous ivuxolimab that patients received every 2 weeks ranged from 0.01 to 10 mg/kg. General study results and limits: Dosing at 0.1 to 3.0 mg/kg was accompanied by clonal expansion of CD4+ and CD8+ blood T cells by week 6. The mean number of expanded clones was higher in CD8+ T cells than in CD4+.

Remarks on this clone: Its matching antigen is unknown.

V was trimmed by 4 bases and J by 6 bases, leaving 24 bases between them. The germline CDR1 and CDR2 sequences are SGHTA and FQGTGA. The CDR3 sequence is 18 residues long. Here immunoSEQ multiplex PCR was the method, and the copy in TCRdb shows in-frame clones only, minus some. There are 50,000 to 70,000 clones in the sample; approximately 86% occur only once, and around 10% lies in the top ten. The sequence was obtained from an adult with an advanced solid tumor such as melanoma, head and neck, liver or kidney cancer. The rearrangement joins TRBV7-3 to TRBJ2-2, with D maybe TRBD2 (5 bases). Sequenced material: CD4+ or CD8+ T cells sorted from blood, taken in a trial of the OX40 agonist ivuxolimab. This CDR3 reads CASSSTPGERVGSGELFF. CDR3 DNA: TGTGCCAGCAGCTCCACCCCCGGTGAGAGGGTCGGTTCCGGGGAGCTGTTTTTT.